This paragraph covers one T cell receptor beta chain sequence. Its antigen is unidentified. Germline CDR1 and CDR2: SEHNR and FQNEAQ (reference sequence). Between the trimmed V and J ends, which lost 1 base and 0 bases, there was a span of 5 bases. CDR3 length: 14 amino acids. TCRdb re-called the RT-PCR reads through MiXCR, storing one row per CDR3 protein. The profile covers about 520,000 distinct CDR3 sequences, with approximately 11% appearing a single time and roughly 12% taken by the ten largest. This specimen belongs to a study of response to subunit inactivated influenza vaccine. Study findings and constraints: That few new T cells are recruited by each seasonal influenza vaccination was the authors' suggestion.

The rearrangement uses TRBV7-9 and TRBJ2-3; D remains unclear. The source was PBMCs from blood, collected roughly 47 days after vaccination. This receptor was taken from a man in his fifties who received an inactivated influenza vaccine. The CDR3, as DNA: TGTGCCAGCAGCTTAGACCAGAGCACAGATACGCAGTATTTT. Translation gives CASSLDQSTDTQYF.